This T cell receptor beta chain appears in the sequencing data of a study of Graves' ophthalmopathy and Graves' hyperthyroidism. This CDR3 is built from 11 residues. In germline, CDR1 is MNHEY, CDR2 SVGEGT. Between the trimmed V and J ends, which lost 8 bases and 5 bases, there was a span of 9 bases. This clonotype has a count of ten or more. The authors amplified TCR beta CDR3 regions from RNA transcripts. The first round was an RT-PCR with HTBI primers, and the second round was a multiplex PCR. TCRdb used MiXCR to reprocess the multiplex PCR reads, holding one entry per CDR3 protein. The data hold approximately 210,000 distinct CDR3 sequences, with less than 30% observed a single time.

V and J are TRBV6-2 or TRBV6-3 and TRBJ2-5; D uncertain. Sample: peripheral blood. The source of this sequence is a man aged 50 to 60 with Graves' ophthalmopathy. The CDR3: CASQMSETQYF. CDR3 nucleotide sequence: TGTGCCAGCCAGATGAGTGAGACCCAGTACTTC.